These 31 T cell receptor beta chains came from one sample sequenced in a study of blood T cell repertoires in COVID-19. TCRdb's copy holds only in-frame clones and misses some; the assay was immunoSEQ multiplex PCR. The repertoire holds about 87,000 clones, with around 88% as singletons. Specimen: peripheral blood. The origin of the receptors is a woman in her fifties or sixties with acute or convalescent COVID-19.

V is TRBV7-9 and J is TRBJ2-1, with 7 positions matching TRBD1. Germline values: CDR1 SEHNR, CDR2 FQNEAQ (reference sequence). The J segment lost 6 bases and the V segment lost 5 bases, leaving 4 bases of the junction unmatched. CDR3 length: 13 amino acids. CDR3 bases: TGTGCCAGCAGCCGAAAGGGGGCCAATGAGCAGTTCTTC. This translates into CASSRKGANEQFF.

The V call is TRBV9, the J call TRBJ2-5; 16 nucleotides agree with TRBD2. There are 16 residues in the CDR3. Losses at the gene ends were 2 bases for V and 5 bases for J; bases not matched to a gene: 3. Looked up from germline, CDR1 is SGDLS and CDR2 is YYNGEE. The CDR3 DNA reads TGTGCCAGCAGCGTGGGACTAGCGGGGGGGCCGGAGACCCAGTACTTC. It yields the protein CASSVGLAGGPETQYF.

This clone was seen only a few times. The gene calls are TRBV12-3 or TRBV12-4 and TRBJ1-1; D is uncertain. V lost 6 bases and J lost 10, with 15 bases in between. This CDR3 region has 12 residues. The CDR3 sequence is CASSPSGYSAFF. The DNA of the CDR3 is TGTGCCAGCAGCCCCTCCGGGTATTCAGCTTTCTTT.

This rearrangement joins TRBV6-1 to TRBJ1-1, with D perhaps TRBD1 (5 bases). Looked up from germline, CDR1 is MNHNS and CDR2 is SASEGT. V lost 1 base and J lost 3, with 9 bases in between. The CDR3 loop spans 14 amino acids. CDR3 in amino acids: CASSEGIRDTEAFF. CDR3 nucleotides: TGTGCCAGCAGTGAAGGTATCAGGGACACTGAAGCTTTCTTT.

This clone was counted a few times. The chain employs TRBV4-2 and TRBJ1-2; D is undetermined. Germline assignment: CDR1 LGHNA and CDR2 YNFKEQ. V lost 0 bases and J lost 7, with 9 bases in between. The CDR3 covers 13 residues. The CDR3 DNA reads TGTGCCAGCAGCCAAGAGAACTGGGCTGGCTACACCTTC. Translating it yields CASSQENWAGYTF.

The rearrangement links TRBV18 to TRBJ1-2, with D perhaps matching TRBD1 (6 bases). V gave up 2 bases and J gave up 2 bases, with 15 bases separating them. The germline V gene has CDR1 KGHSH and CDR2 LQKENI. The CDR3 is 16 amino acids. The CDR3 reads CASSPGKGVSNYGYTF. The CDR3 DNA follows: TGTGCCAGCTCACCAGGGAAGGGGGTTTCCAACTATGGCTACACCTTC.

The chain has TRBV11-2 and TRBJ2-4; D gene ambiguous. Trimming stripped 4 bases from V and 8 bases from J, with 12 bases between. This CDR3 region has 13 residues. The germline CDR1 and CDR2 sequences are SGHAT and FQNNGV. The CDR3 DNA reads TGTGCCAGCAGCTCCTACTATGTTGACATTCAGTACTTC. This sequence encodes CASSSYYVDIQYF.

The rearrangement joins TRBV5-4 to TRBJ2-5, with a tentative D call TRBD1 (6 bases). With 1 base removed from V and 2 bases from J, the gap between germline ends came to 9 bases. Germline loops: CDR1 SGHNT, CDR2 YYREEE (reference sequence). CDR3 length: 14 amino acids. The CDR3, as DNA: TGTGCCAGCAGCTTGCACACAGGGCAAGAGACCCAGTACTTC. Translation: CASSLHTGQETQYF. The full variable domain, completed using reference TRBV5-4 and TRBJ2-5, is ETGVTQSPTHLIKTRGQQVTLRCSSQSGHNTVSWYQQALGQGPQFIFQYYREEENGRGNFPPRFSGLQFPNYSSELNVNALELDDSALYLCASSLHTGQETQYFGPGTRLLVL.

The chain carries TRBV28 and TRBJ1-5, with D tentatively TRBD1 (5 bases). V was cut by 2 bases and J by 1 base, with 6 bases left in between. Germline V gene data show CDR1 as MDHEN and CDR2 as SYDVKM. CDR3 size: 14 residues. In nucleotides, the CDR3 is TGTGCCAGCAGTTTAGCAGGGAGCAATCAGCCCCAGCATTTT. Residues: CASSLAGSNQPQHF.

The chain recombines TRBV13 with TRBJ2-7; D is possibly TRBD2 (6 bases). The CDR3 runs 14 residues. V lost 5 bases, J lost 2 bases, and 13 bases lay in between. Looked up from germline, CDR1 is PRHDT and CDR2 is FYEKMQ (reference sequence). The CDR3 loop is CASSPGGATYEQYF. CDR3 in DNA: TGTGCCAGCAGCCCGGGCGGGGCAACCTACGAGCAGTACTTC.

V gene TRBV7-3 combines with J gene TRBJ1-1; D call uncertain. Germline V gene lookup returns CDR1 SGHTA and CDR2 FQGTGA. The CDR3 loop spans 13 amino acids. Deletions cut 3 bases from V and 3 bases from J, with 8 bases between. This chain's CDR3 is CASSLTGYTEAFF. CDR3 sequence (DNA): TGTGCCAGCAGCTTGACTGGTTACACTGAAGCTTTCTTT.

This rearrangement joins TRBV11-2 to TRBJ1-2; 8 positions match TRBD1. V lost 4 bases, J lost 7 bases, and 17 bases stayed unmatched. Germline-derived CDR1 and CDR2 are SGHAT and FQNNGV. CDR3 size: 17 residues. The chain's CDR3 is CASSSRADRGLLFGYTF. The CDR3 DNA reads TGTGCCAGCAGCTCCAGAGCCGACAGGGGCCTTCTTTTTGGCTACACCTTC.

The CDR3 region has the DNA TGCAGCGGGGGGGACACAGCGAACATTCAGTACTTC. This gives the protein CSGGDTANIQYF. The rearrangement joins TRBV29-1 to TRBJ2-4; D assignment may be TRBD1 or TRBD2 (6 bases each). Trimming cost V 7 bases and J 7 bases, with 14 bases left between them. The CDR3 covers 12 residues. CDR1 is SQVTM, CDR2 ANQGSEA, per germline.

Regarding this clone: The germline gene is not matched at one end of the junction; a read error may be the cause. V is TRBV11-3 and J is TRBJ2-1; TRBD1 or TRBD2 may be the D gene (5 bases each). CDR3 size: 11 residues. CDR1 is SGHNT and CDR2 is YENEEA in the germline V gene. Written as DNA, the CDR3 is TGTGCGAGCAGGGAGCGACGTGAGCAGTTCTTC. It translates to CASRERREQFF.

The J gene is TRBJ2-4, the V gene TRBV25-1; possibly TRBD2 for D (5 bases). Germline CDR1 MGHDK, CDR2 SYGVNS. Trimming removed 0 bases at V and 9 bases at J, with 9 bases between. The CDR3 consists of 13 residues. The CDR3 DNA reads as TGTGCCAGCAGTGAATATGAGGGTGGCATTCAGTACTTC. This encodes CASSEYEGGIQYF.

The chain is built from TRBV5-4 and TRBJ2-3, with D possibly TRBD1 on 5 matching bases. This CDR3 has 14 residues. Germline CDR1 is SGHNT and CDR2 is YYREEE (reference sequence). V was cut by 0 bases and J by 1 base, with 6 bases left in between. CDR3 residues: CASSLEGGTDTQYF. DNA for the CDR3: TGTGCCAGCAGCTTGGAAGGGGGCACAGATACGCAGTATTTT.

CDR3 coding DNA: TGCGCCAGCAGCTTGCCAACGACAGGGGGAAACACCATATATTTT. Translated, it gives CASSLPTTGGNTIYF. The chain carries TRBV5-1 and TRBJ1-3, with TRBD1 matching 7 bases. CDR3 length: 15 residues. The germline CDR1 and CDR2 sequences are SGHRS and YFSETQ. The V and J ends lost 1 base and 4 bases, in that order; junction bases with no gene match: 5.

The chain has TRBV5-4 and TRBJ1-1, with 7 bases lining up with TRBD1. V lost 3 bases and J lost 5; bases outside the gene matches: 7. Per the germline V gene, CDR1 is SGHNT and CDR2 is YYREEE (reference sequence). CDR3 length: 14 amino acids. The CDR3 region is CASSSTGRRTEAFF. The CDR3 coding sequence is TGTGCCAGCAGCTCGACAGGGAGACGGACTGAAGCTTTCTTT.

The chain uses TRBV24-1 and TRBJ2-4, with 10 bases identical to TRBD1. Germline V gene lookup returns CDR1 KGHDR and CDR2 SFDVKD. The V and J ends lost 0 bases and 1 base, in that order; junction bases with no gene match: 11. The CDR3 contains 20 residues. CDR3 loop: CATSDLAGQGYRSAKNIQYF. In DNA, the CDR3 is TGTGCCACCAGTGATTTGGCGGGACAGGGGTATAGGTCGGCCAAAAACATTCAGTACTTC.

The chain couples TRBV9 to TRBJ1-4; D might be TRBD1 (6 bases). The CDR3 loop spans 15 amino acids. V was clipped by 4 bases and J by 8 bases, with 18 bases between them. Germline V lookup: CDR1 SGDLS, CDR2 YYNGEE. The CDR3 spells CASSRSGTSSEKLFF. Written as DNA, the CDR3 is TGTGCCAGCAGCAGATCCGGGACATCCTCGGAAAAACTGTTTTTT.

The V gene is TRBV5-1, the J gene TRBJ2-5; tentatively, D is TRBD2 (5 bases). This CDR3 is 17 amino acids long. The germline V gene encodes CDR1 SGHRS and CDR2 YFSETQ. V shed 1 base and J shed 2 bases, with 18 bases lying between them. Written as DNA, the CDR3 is TGCGCCAGCAGCTTGTTTGGTGGCCCGGGGTTACAAGAGACCCAGTACTTC. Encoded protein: CASSLFGGPGLQETQYF.

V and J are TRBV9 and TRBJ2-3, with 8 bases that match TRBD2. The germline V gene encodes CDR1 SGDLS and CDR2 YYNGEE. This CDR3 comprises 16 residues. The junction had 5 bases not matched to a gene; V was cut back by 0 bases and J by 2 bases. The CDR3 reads CASSVELRGVTDTQYF. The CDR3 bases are TGTGCCAGCAGCGTAGAGTTGCGGGGGGTCACAGATACGCAGTATTTT.

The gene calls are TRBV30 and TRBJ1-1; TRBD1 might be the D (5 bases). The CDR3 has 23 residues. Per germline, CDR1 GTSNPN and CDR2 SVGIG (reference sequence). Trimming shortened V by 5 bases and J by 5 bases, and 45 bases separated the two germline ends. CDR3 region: CAWYFYWASGRATAGKIGTEAFF. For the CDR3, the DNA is TGTGCCTGGTACTTCTACTGGGCTAGCGGGAGGGCCACGGCAGGGAAGATTGGTACTGAAGCTTTCTTT.

The CDR3 loop is CSVRDRGRNEKLFF. Written as DNA, the CDR3 is TGCAGCGTGCGGGACAGGGGTCGTAATGAAAAACTGTTTTTT. The chain has TRBV29-1 and TRBJ1-4, with 10 bases aligning to TRBD1. CDR3 length: 14 amino acids. Germline V gene lookup returns CDR1 SQVTM and CDR2 ANQGSEA. V dropped 6 bases and J dropped 4; count of bases not matched to a gene: 5.

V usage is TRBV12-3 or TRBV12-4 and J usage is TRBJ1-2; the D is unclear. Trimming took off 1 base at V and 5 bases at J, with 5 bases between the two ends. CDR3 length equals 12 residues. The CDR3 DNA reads TGTGCCAGCAGTTTAGGAGTGTATGGCTACACCTTC. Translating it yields CASSLGVYGYTF.

The CDR3 DNA reads as TGTGCCAGCAGCCCCTCGCCGTTAAGGGGTGGCTACACCTTC. Translating it yields CASSPSPLRGGYTF. J is TRBJ1-2 and V is TRBV7-2; a weak D match, TRBD1 (5 bases). Germline V gives CDR1 SGHTA, CDR2 FQGNSA. Trimming removed 5 bases from V and 7 bases from J, with 17 bases in between. The CDR3 covers 14 residues. Full variable domain (missing parts from reference TRBV7-2 and TRBJ1-2): GAGVSQSPSNKVTEKGKDVELRCDPISGHTALYWYRQSLGQGLEFLIYFQGNSAPDKSGLPSDRFSAERTGGSVSTLTIQRTQQEDSAVYLCASSPSPLRGGYTFGSGTRLTVV.

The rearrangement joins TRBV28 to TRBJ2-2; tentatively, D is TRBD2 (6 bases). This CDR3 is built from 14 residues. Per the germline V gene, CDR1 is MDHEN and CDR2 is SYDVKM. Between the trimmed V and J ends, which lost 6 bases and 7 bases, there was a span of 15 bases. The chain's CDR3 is CASSSGGAVGELFF. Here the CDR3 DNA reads TGTGCCAGCAGCTCCGGGGGAGCGGTCGGGGAGCTGTTTTTT.

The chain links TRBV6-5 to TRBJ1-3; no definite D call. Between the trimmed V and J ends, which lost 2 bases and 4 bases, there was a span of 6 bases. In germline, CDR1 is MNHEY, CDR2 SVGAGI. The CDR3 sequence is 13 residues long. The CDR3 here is CASSYESGNTIYF. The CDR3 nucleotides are TGTGCCAGCAGTTACGAGTCAGGAAACACCATATATTTT.

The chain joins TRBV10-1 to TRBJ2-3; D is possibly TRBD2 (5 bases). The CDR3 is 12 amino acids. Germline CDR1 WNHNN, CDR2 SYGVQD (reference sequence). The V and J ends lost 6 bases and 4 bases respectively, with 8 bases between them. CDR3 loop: CASSGDADTQYF. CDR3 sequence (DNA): TGCGCCAGCAGCGGGGATGCAGATACGCAGTATTTT.

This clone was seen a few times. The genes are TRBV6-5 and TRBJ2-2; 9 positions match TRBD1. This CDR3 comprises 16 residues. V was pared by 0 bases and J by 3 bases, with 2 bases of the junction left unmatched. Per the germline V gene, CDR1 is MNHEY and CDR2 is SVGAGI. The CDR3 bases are TGTGCCAGCAGTTACTCAGGACAGGGGCACACCGGGGAGCTGTTTTTT. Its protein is CASSYSGQGHTGELFF.

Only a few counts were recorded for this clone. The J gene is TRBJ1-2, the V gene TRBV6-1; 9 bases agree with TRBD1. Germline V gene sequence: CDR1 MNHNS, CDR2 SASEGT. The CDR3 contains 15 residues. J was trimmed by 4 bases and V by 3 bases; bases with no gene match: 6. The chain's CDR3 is CASSEGTGPGYGYTF. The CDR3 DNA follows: TGTGCCAGCAGTGAGGGGACAGGGCCAGGCTATGGCTACACCTTC.